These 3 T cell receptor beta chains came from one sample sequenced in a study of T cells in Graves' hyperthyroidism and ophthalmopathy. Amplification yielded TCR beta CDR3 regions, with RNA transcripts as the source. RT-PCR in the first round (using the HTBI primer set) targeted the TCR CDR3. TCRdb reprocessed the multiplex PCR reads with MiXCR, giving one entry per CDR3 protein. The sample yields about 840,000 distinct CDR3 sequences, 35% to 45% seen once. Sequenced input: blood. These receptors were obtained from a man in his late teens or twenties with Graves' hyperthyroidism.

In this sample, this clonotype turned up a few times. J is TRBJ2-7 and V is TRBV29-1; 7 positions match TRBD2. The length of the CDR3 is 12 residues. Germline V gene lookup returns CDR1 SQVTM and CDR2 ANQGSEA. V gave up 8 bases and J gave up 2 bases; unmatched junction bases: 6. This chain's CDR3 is CSFGGRAYEQYF. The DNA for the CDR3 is TGCAGCTTCGGCGGGAGAGCCTACGAGCAGTACTTC.

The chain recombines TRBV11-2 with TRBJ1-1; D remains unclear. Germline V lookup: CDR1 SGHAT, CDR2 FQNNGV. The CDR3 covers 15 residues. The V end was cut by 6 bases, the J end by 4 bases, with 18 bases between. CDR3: CASRSGPGGPTEAFF. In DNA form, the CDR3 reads TGTGCCAGCAGATCCGGGCCCGGAGGGCCCACTGAAGCTTTCTTT. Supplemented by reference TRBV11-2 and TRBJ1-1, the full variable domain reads EAGVAQSPRYKIIEKRQSVAFWCNPISGHATLYWYQQILGQGPKLLIQFQNNGVVDDSQLPKDRFSAERLKGVDSTLKIQPAKLEDSAVYLCASRSGPGGPTEAFFGQGTRLTVV.

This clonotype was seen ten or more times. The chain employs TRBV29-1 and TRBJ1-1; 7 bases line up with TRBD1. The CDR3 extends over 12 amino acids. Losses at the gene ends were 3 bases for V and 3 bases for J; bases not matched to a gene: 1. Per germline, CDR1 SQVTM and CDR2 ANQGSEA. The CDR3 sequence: CSVETGHTEAFF. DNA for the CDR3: TGCAGCGTTGAGACAGGGCACACTGAAGCTTTCTTT. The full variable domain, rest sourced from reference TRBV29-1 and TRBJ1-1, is SAVISQKPSRDICQRGTSLTIQCQVDSQVTMMFWYRQQPGQSLTLIATANQGSEATYESGFVIDKFPISRPNLTFSTLTVSNMSPEDSSIYLCSVETGHTEAFFGQGTRLTVV.